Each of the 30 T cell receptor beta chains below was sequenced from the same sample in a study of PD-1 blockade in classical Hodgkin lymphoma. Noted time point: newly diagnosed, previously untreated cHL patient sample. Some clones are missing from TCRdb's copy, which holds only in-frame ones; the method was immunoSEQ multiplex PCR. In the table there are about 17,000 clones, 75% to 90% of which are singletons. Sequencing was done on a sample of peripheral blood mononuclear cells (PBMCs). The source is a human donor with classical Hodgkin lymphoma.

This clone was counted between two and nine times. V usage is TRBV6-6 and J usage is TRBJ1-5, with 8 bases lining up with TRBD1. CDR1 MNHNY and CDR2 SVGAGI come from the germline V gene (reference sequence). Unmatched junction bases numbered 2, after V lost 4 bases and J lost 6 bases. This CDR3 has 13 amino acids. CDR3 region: CASSSQGAQPQHF. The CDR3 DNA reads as TGTGCCAGCAGTTCCCAGGGGGCTCAGCCCCAGCATTTT.

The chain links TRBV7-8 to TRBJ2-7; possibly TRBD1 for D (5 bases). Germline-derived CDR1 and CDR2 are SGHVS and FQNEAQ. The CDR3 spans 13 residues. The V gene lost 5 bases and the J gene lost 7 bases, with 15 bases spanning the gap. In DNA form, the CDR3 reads TGTGCCAGCAGCCGGACCCCAGGGCATGAGCAGTACTTC. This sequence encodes CASSRTPGHEQYF. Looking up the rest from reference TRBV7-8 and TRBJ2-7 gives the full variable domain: GAGVSQSPRYKVAKRGQDVALRCDPISGHVSLFWYQQALGQGPEFLTYFQNEAQLDKSGLPSDRFFAERPEGSVSTLKIQRTQQEDSAVYLCASSRTPGHEQYFGPGTRLTVT.

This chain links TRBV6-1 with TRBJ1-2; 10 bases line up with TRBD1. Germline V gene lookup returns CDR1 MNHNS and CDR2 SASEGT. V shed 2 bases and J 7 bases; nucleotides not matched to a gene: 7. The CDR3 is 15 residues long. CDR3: CASSEPGQGDGGYTF. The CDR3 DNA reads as TGTGCCAGCAGTGAACCAGGACAGGGGGATGGTGGCTACACCTTC.

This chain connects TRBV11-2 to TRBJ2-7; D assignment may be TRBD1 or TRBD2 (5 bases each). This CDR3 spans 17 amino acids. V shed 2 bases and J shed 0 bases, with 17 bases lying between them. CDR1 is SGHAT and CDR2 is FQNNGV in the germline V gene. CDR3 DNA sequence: TGTGCCAGCAGCTTACGTTCGGGGACGGTGACCTCCTACGAGCAGTACTTC. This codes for CASSLRSGTVTSYEQYF.

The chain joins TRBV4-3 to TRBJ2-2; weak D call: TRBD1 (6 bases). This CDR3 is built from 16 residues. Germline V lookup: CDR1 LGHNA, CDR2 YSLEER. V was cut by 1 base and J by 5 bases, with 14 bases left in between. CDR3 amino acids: CASSQGAGARTGELFF. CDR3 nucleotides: TGCGCCAGCAGCCAAGGGGCAGGGGCCCGGACCGGGGAGCTGTTTTTT.

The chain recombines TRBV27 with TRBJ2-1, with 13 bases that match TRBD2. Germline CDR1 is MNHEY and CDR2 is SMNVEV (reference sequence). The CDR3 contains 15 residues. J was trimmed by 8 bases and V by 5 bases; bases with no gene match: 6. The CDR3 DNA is TGTGCCAGCAGTCCGACTAGCGGGAGGATCTATGAGCAGTTCTTC. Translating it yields CASSPTSGRIYEQFF.

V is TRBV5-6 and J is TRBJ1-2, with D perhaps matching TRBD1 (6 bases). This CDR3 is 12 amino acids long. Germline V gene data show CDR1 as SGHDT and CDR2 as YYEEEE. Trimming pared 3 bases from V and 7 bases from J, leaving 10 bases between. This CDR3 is CASSYRQAGYTF. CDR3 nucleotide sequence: TGTGCCAGCAGCTATCGACAGGCTGGCTACACCTTC.

The CDR3 region has the DNA TGCGCCAGCAGCTTGACCACCTATAACTACGAGCAGTACTTC. Its protein product is CASSLTTYNYEQYF. The chain employs TRBV5-1 and TRBJ2-7; D gene unclear. This CDR3 spans 14 amino acids. Germline CDR1 reads SGHRS; CDR2 reads YFSETQ. V lost 1 base to trimming and J lost 3 bases, with 11 bases between them.

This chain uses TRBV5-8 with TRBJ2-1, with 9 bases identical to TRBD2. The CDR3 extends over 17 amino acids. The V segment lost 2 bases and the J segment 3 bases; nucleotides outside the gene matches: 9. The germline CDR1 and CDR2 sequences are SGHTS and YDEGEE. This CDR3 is CASSFLRTSGYYNEQFF. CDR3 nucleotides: TGTGCCAGCAGCTTCCTGCGCACTAGCGGGTACTACAATGAGCAGTTCTTC.

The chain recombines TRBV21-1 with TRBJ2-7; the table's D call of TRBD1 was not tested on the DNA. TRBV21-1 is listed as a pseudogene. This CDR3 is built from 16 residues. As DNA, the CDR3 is TGTGCCAGCAGCAGAGAAGGGACAGGGGGGTCCTACGAGCAGTACTTC. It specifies CASSREGTGGSYEQYF.

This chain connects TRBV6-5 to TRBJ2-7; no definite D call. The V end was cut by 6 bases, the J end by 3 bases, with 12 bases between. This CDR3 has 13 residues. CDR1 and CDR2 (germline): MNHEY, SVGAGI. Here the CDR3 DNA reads TGTGCCAGCAGGAAGGGTATCCACTACGAGCAGTACTTC. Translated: CASRKGIHYEQYF.

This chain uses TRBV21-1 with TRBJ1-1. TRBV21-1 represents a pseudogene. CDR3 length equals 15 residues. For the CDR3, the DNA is TGTGCCAGCAGCAAAGTCAGGGAGGTTCACACTGAAGCTTTCTTT. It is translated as CASSKVREVHTEAFF.

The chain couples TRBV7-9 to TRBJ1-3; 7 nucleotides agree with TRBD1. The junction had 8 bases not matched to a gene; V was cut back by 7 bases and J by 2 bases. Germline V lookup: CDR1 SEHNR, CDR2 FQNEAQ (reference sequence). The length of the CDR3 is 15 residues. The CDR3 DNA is TGTGCCAGCATGCTCGACAGGGTCACTGGAAACACCATATATTTT. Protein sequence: CASMLDRVTGNTIYF.

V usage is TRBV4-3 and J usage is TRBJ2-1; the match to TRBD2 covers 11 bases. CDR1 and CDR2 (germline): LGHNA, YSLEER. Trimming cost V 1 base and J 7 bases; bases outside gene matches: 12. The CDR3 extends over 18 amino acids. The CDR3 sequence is CASSQGLAGGGGWNEQFF. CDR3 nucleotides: TGCGCCAGCAGCCAAGGGCTAGCGGGAGGCGGGGGTTGGAATGAGCAGTTCTTC.

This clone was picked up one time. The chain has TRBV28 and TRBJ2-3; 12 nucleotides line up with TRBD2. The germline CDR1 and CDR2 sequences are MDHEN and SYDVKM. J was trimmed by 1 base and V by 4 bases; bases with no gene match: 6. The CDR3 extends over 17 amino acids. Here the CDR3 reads CASSSPGLAGRTDTQYF. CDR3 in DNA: TGTGCCAGCAGTTCCCCGGGACTAGCGGGCCGCACAGATACGCAGTATTTT.

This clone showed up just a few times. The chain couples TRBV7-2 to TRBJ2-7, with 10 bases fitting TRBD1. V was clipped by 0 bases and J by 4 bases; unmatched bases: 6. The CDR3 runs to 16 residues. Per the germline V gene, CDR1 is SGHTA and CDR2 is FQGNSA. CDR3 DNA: TGTGCCAGCAGCTTAGCCGGGACAGGGGATCGGTACGAGCAGTACTTC. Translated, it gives CASSLAGTGDRYEQYF. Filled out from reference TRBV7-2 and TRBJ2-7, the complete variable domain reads GAGVSQSPSNKVTEKGKDVELRCDPISGHTALYWYRQSLGQGLEFLIYFQGNSAPDKSGLPSDRFSAERTGGSVSTLTIQRTQQEDSAVYLCASSLAGTGDRYEQYFGPGTRLTVT.

The CDR3 is CAWSVHTPWDSVNYEQYF. In nucleotides, the CDR3 is TGTGCCTGGAGTGTACACACCCCGTGGGACAGCGTGAACTACGAGCAGTACTTC. The chain is built from TRBV30 and TRBJ2-7; 7 nucleotides line up with TRBD1. This CDR3 comprises 18 residues. CDR1 is GTSNPN and CDR2 is SVGIG in the germline V gene (reference sequence). V gave up 0 bases and J gave up 3 bases; unmatched junction bases: 17. Full variable domain (remainder filled in from reference TRBV30 and TRBJ2-7): SQTIHQWPATLVQPVGSPLSLECTVEGTSNPNLYWYRQAAGRGLQLLFYSVGIGQISSEVPQNLSASRPQDRQFILSSKKLLLSDSGFYLCAWSVHTPWDSVNYEQYFGPGTRLTVT.

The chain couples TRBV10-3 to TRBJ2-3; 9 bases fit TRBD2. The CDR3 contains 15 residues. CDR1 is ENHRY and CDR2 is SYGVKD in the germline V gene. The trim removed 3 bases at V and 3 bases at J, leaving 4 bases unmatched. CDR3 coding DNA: TGTGCCATCAGTGATTTAGCGGGGGAGACAGATACGCAGTATTTT. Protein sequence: CAISDLAGETDTQYF.

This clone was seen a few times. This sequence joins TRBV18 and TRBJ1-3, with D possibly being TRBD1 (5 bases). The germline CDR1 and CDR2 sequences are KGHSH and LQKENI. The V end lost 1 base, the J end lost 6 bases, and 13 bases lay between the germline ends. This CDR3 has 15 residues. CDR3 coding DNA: TGTGCCAGCTCACCACTCGACAGCTTCCAAAACACCATATATTTT. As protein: CASSPLDSFQNTIYF.

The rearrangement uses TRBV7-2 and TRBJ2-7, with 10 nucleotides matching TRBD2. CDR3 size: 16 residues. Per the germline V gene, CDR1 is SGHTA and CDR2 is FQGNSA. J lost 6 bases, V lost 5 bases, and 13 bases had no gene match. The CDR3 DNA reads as TGTGCCAGCAGCACCAGACTAGCGGGTGGTCCAGGCGAGCAGTACTTC. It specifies CASSTRLAGGPGEQYF.

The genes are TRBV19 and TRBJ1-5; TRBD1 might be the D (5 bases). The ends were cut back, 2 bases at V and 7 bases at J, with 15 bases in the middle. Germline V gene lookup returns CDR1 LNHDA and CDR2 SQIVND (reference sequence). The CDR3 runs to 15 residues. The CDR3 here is CASSITPPGEQPQHF. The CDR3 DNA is TGTGCCAGTAGTATAACCCCCCCGGGGGAGCAGCCCCAGCATTTT.

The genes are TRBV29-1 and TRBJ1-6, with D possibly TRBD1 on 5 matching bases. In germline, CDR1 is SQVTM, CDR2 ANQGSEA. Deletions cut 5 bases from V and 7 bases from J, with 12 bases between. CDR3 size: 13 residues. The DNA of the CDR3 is TGCAGCGTTAGTGAGACAGAGAATTCACCCCTCCACTTT. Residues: CSVSETENSPLHF.

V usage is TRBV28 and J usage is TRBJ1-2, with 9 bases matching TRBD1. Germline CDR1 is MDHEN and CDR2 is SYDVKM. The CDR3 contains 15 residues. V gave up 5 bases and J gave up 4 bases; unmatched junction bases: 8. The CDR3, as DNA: TGTGCCAGCAGTACCGACAGGGGGGGAGGCTATGGCTACACCTTC. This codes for CASSTDRGGGYGYTF.

The CDR3 here is CASSGGPPADTQYF. DNA for the CDR3: TGTGCCAGCTCAGGGGGGCCCCCAGCGGATACGCAGTATTTT. The V and J genes are TRBV9 and TRBJ2-3, with D perhaps matching TRBD1 (7 bases). V dropped 7 bases and J dropped 6 bases, with 18 bases sitting between them. The CDR3 length is 14 residues. Germline CDR1 SGDLS, CDR2 YYNGEE.

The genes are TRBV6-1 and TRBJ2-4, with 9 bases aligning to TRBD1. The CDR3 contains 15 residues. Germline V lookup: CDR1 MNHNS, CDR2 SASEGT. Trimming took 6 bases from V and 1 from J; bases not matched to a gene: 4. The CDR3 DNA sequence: TGTGCCAGCAGACAGGGGGCTGTGGCCAAAAACATTCAGTACTTC. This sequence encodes CASRQGAVAKNIQYF.

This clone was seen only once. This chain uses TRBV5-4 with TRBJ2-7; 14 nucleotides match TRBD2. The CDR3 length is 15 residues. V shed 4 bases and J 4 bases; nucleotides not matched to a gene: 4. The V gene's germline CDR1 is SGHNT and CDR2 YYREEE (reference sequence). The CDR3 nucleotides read TGTGCCAGCAGCGGGAGACTAGCGGGAGGGTACGAGCAGTACTTC. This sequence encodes CASSGRLAGGYEQYF.

The CDR3 is CASSYRTGGGTDTQYF. The CDR3 nucleotides read TGTGCCAGCAGTTACCGGACAGGGGGCGGCACAGATACGCAGTATTTT. The genes are TRBV6-6 and TRBJ2-3; 11 nucleotides match TRBD1. The CDR3 loop spans 16 amino acids. The junction had 2 bases not matched to a gene; V was cut back by 2 bases and J by 1 base. Germline assignment: CDR1 MNHNY and CDR2 SVGAGI (reference sequence).

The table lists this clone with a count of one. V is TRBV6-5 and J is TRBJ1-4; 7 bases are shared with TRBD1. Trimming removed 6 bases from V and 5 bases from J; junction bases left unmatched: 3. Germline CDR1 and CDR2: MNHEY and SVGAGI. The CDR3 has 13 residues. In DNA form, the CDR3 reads TGTGCCAGCAGAATGACAGGGAATGAAAAACTGTTTTTT. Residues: CASRMTGNEKLFF.

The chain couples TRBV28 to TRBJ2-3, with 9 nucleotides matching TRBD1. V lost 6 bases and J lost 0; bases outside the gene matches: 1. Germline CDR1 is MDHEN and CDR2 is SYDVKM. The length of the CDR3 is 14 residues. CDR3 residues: CASRGTGSTDTQYF. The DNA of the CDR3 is TGTGCCAGCAGGGGGACAGGGAGCACAGATACGCAGTATTTT.

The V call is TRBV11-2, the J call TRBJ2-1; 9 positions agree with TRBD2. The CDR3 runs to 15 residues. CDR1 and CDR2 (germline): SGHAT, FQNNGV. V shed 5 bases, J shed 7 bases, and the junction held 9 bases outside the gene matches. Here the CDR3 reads CASSDSSGIRNEQFF. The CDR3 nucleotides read TGTGCCAGCAGCGATTCTAGCGGGATCCGGAATGAGCAGTTCTTC.